This T cell receptor beta chain was recorded in a study of tumor-infiltrating lymphocytes in primary liver carcinoma. A note on this clonotype: A junction boundary mismatches the germline segment, possibly from a read error.

Taking 20-30 mg of unsorted bulk tissue, the authors co-extracted RNA and DNA. Treatment-naive at the time, the patients had chronic HBV infection. Making TCR beta cDNA involved approximately 520 ng total RNA and a constant-region primer. The TCR beta library was amplified through three nested multiplex PCR rounds in a modified ARM-PCR procedure. The study ran its first two PCR rounds for roughly 11 cycles each, using TRBV1-TRBV30 forward primers and a C-beta reverse primer. TCRdb re-called the multiplex PCR reads with MiXCR, one entry per CDR3 protein. The sample lists fewer than 250,000 distinct CDR3 sequences, around four fifths occurring once. This CDR3 is built from 15 residues. Germline V gene lookup returns CDR1 MNHEY and CDR2 SVGAGI.

The source is a man aged 35-49 years with primary liver carcinoma and hepatitis B virus infection. Sequenced input: tumor tissue from primary liver carcinoma. The chain is built from TRBV6-5 and TRBJ2-7; no firm D call. CDR3 amino acids: CASSRAARSSYEQYF. The CDR3 coding sequence is TGTGCCAGCAGCCGGGCAGCGCGAAGCTCCTATGAGCAGTACTTC.